Listed here are 12 T cell receptor beta chains from one sample, sequenced in a study of blood T cells in healthy people across ages. Sample-barcoded 5' priming and a J-beta primer mix drove a second PCR of roughly 6 to 12 cycles. TCRdb re-called the 5' RACE reads through MiXCR, storing one row per CDR3 protein. The table lists around 1.5 million distinct CDR3 sequences, 42% of them singletons, with less than 8% in the top ten. The specimen was blood. The receptors were gathered from a young woman in good health.

The genes are TRBV4-2 and TRBJ1-2, with no clear D. This CDR3 has 15 residues. From germline, CDR1 is LGHNA and CDR2 YNFKEQ. V was shortened by 4 bases and J by 0 bases, with 12 bases between the two germline ends. The CDR3 DNA reads TGTGCCAGCAGCCCCGCGGAACGAGCTAACTATGGCTACACCTTC. Translated: CASSPAERANYGYTF.

There are a few counts of this clonotype. The rearrangement uses TRBV6-2 or TRBV6-3 and TRBJ2-3, with D perhaps TRBD2 (6 bases). This CDR3 has 12 amino acids. Trimming took 10 bases from V and 4 from J, leaving 12 bases between them. Germline assignment: CDR1 MNHEY and CDR2 SVGEGT. The CDR3 loop reads CATYGGADTQYF. The CDR3 DNA is TGTGCCACGTACGGGGGTGCAGATACGCAGTATTTT.

The CDR3 region is CASSYSPGATQNIQYF. The CDR3 DNA reads as TGTGCCAGCAGTTACTCTCCAGGGGCCACTCAAAACATTCAGTACTTC. The chain is built from TRBV6-5 and TRBJ2-4, with a weak D call TRBD1 (6 bases). The germline CDR1 and CDR2 sequences are MNHEY and SVGAGI. Trimming cost V 0 bases and J 5 bases, with 14 bases left between them. This CDR3 has 16 amino acids.

V gene TRBV6-1 combines with J gene TRBJ2-5, with D perhaps being TRBD1 or TRBD2 (5 bases each). CDR1 is MNHNS and CDR2 is SASEGT in the germline V gene. V was shortened by 2 bases and J by 1 base, with 8 bases between the two germline ends. There are 14 residues in the CDR3. The CDR3 reads CASSERGVQETQYF. As DNA, the CDR3 is TGTGCCAGCAGTGAAAGGGGAGTCCAAGAGACCCAGTACTTC.

The sample holds a few counts of this clonotype. J is TRBJ1-2 and V is TRBV29-1; TRBD1 matches at 12 bases. The CDR3 covers 13 residues. CDR1 is SQVTM and CDR2 is ANQGSEA in the germline V gene. V trimming: 0 bases; J trimming: 10 bases; junction bases outside the gene matches: 3. The chain's CDR3 is CSVEEGTGGDYTF. DNA of the CDR3: TGCAGCGTTGAAGAGGGGACAGGGGGCGACTACACCTTC.

The CDR3 DNA is TGTGCCAGCAGAGGGTCCGGGGAGCAGTACTTC. This codes for CASRGSGEQYF. This chain uses TRBV27 with TRBJ2-5; D perhaps matches TRBD2 (5 bases). Germline V gene sequence: CDR1 MNHEY, CDR2 SMNVEV (reference sequence). V was clipped by 6 bases and J by 11 bases, with 13 bases between them. The length of the CDR3 is 11 residues.

This clonotype was seen a handful of times. The CDR3 loop is CSARQRRDHDNEQFF. Here the CDR3 DNA reads TGCAGTGCTAGACAACGCCGGGACCATGACAATGAGCAGTTCTTC. The chain has TRBV20-1 and TRBJ2-1; tentatively, D is TRBD1 or TRBD2 (5 bases each). Trimming removed 2 bases at V and 5 bases at J, with 16 bases between. The CDR3 loop spans 15 amino acids. CDR1 and CDR2 from the germline V gene are DFQATT and SNEGSKA (reference sequence).

This clonotype has just a few counts. The gene calls are TRBV6-5 and TRBJ2-5; the match to TRBD1 covers 8 bases. Germline V gene data show CDR1 as MNHEY and CDR2 as SVGAGI. V shed 4 bases, J shed 11 bases, and the junction held 9 bases outside the gene matches. The CDR3 sequence is 13 residues long. CDR3 residues: CASSWTGNNEQYF. In nucleotides, the CDR3 is TGTGCCAGCAGTTGGACAGGGAACAATGAGCAGTACTTC.

As DNA, the CDR3 is TGTGCCAGCAGCTTGGGGACAGGCGTCATAGGGTACTTC. It translates to CASSLGTGVIGYF. V usage is TRBV7-2 and J usage is TRBJ2-7; 8 positions agree with TRBD1. The length of the CDR3 is 13 residues. V trimming: 3 bases; J trimming: 12 bases; junction bases outside the gene matches: 10. Looked up from germline, CDR1 is SGHTA and CDR2 is FQGNSA.

This clonotype was picked up a small number of times. V is TRBV6-5 and J is TRBJ1-2, with TRBD1 matching over 9 bases. Germline CDR1 and CDR2: MNHEY and SVGAGI. The CDR3 consists of 15 residues. Unmatched junction bases numbered 11, after V lost 4 bases and J lost 8 bases. CDR3 region: CASSWDRAPVSGYTF. As DNA, the CDR3 is TGTGCCAGCAGTTGGGACAGGGCCCCCGTGAGCGGCTACACCTTC.

This clonotype was observed a single time. A much larger clone lies a single base off, so this may be a read error. The CDR3 coding sequence is TGTGCCAGCTCTCAAGGGCCTCAGTACGAGCCGTACTTC. It translates to CASSQGPQYEPYF. The chain links TRBV18 to TRBJ2-7; D not certain. This CDR3 spans 13 amino acids. Germline loops: CDR1 KGHSH, CDR2 LQKENI.

This chain's CDR3 is CASSSSGDSPLHF. The CDR3 nucleotides are TGCGCCAGCAGCTCATCAGGGGATTCACCCCTCCACTTT. The J gene is TRBJ1-6, the V gene TRBV5-1, with a possible D match to TRBD1 (6 bases). CDR3 length: 13 amino acids. CDR1 is SGHRS, CDR2 YFSETQ, per germline. Trimming stripped 3 bases from V and 8 bases from J, with 9 bases between.